The 22 T cell receptor beta chains below all came from one sample that was sequenced in a study of cytomegalovirus exposure and HLA in healthy donors. Sequenced by immunoSEQ multiplex PCR; TCRdb stores in-frame clones only, minus some. The data show fewer than 200,000 clones, with around nine tenths seen just once and approximately 2.2% held by the top ten. The sequenced sample consisted of PBMCs. The source of these receptors is a woman under 30 in good health and CMV-seronegative.

This chain connects TRBV14 to TRBJ1-2, with 7 bases matching TRBD1. The CDR3 length is 16 residues. CDR1 is SGHDN, CDR2 FVKESK, per germline. Unmatched junction bases numbered 12, after V lost 2 bases and J lost 6 bases. The CDR3 coding sequence is TGTGCCAGCAGCCAAACACCAACAGGGGTTGGTCATGGCTACACCTTC. Amino acid sequence: CASSQTPTGVGHGYTF.

The rearrangement joins TRBV27 to TRBJ2-5; 8 positions agree with TRBD1. Germline V CDR1 and CDR2: MNHEY, SMNVEV (reference sequence). The CDR3 is 13 amino acids. Trimming at V came to 7 bases and at J to 4 bases, leaving 5 bases not matched to a gene. CDR3 sequence (DNA): TGTGCCAGCACCAGGACAGGGTCAGAGACCCAGTACTTC. It is translated as CASTRTGSETQYF.

The genes are TRBV5-4 and TRBJ2-1; a weak D match, TRBD2 (5 bases). CDR3 length: 15 residues. The V gene's germline CDR1 is SGHNT and CDR2 YYREEE (reference sequence). V was trimmed by 0 bases and J by 4 bases, leaving 11 bases between them. CDR3 region: CASSLDSGLYNEQFF. DNA for the CDR3: TGTGCCAGCAGCTTGGACTCGGGATTATACAATGAGCAGTTCTTC.

J is TRBJ2-5 and V is TRBV29-1; 10 bases line up with TRBD1. Unmatched junction bases numbered 16, after V lost 4 bases and J lost 5 bases. The CDR3 extends over 17 amino acids. Germline V gene sequence: CDR1 SQVTM, CDR2 ANQGSEA. DNA for the CDR3: TGCAGCGTTGCTGATCCGGAAGCCGGGACAGGGGAGGAGACCCAGTACTTC. It encodes CSVADPEAGTGEETQYF.

The chain employs TRBV7-8 and TRBJ2-6; possibly TRBD2 for D (5 bases). The CDR3 is 16 amino acids. In germline, CDR1 is SGHVS, CDR2 FQNEAQ. V was shortened by 4 bases and J by 4 bases, with 14 bases between the two germline ends. The DNA for the CDR3 is TGTGCCAGCAGCTGGACTCAGGCTCCCGGGGCCAACGTCCTGACTTTC. Protein sequence: CASSWTQAPGANVLTF.

The chain uses TRBV15 and TRBJ2-1; D is perhaps TRBD1 (6 bases). V was shortened by 0 bases and J by 9 bases, with 24 bases between the two germline ends. In germline, CDR1 is LNHNV, CDR2 YYDKDF (reference sequence). This CDR3 is 18 amino acids long. The CDR3 nucleotides read TGTGCCACCAGCAGAGATATTTTTGGGGACATCTGGCCATGTGAGCAGTTCTTC. Its translation is CATSRDIFGDIWPCEQFF.

Of note for this clone: The DNA is left out, because the CDR3 cannot be placed on it with certainty; the CDR3 is given as TCRdb lists it. This chain uses TRBV5-6 with TRBJ1-2. The germline CDR1 and CDR2 sequences are SGHDT and YYEEEE. From its first to its last residue, the CDR3 has 14 amino acids. This CDR3 is CASSFGRGSTGSTF.

The rearrangement links TRBV10-3 to TRBJ2-3, with a tentative D call TRBD2 (6 bases). The germline CDR1 and CDR2 sequences are ENHRY and SYGVKD. The CDR3 spans 13 residues. Trimming took 2 bases from V and 4 from J, leaving 7 bases between them. CDR3 loop: CAISERDSDTQYF. The CDR3 DNA follows: TGTGCCATCAGTGAGCGGGACTCAGATACGCAGTATTTT.

The V and J genes are TRBV5-6 and TRBJ1-2, with D possibly TRBD1 on 6 matching bases. The CDR3 runs 14 residues. Between the trimmed V and J ends, which lost 0 bases and 8 bases, there was a span of 14 bases. Germline V CDR1 and CDR2: SGHDT, YYEEEE. CDR3 sequence: CASSLVRGGNGYTF. CDR3 sequence (DNA): TGTGCCAGCAGCTTGGTCAGGGGTGGAAACGGCTACACCTTC.

The chain uses TRBV5-1 and TRBJ2-5; a possible D gene is TRBD2 (7 bases). This CDR3 spans 14 amino acids. V was shortened by 5 bases and J by 5 bases, with 16 bases between the two germline ends. Per germline, CDR1 SGHRS and CDR2 YFSETQ. The CDR3 DNA follows: TGCGCCAGCAGGTTGACCGGGGGGCGGGAGACCCAGTACTTC. This translates into CASRLTGGRETQYF.

This chain joins TRBV5-1 and TRBJ2-5; 10 bases match TRBD1. The CDR3 has 15 residues. J was trimmed by 7 bases and V by 4 bases; bases with no gene match: 10. CDR1 and CDR2 from the germline V gene are SGHRS and YFSETQ. CDR3 DNA sequence: TGCGCCAGCAGCCCTTCCGGGACAGGGGAAGGGACCCAGTACTTC. This codes for CASSPSGTGEGTQYF.

The chain employs TRBV10-1 and TRBJ2-7, with TRBD2 matching 9 bases. The germline V gene encodes CDR1 WNHNN and CDR2 SYGVQD (reference sequence). V was clipped by 0 bases and J by 2 bases; unmatched bases: 14. The CDR3 sequence is 19 residues long. As DNA, the CDR3 is TGCGCCAGCAGTGAGTCCTCCGGCGGGAGGGCCACAACCCCCTACGAGCAGTACTTC. The encoded protein is CASSESSGGRATTPYEQYF.

This chain connects TRBV29-1 to TRBJ1-6; perhaps TRBD1 as D (5 bases). CDR1 and CDR2 (germline): SQVTM, ANQGSEA. The germline V and J ends were trimmed by 6 bases and 10 bases, with 13 bases remaining between them. The CDR3 spans 12 residues. For the CDR3, the DNA is TGCAGCGTCCTAGACAGTGCCTCACCCCTCCACTTT. Residues: CSVLDSASPLHF.

V and J are TRBV7-6 and TRBJ2-7; 8 bases line up with TRBD2. This CDR3 is 15 amino acids long. Per the germline V gene, CDR1 is SGHVS and CDR2 is FNYEAQ. J gave up 1 base and V 5 bases, and 7 bases lay outside the gene matches. As DNA, the CDR3 is TGTGCCAGCAGCGTCCAGACTAGCGCGTCCTACGAGCAGTACTTC. The encoded protein is CASSVQTSASYEQYF.

In its sample, this clone was seen many times. The V call is TRBV4-2, the J call TRBJ2-3; D not certain. CDR1 LGHNA and CDR2 YNFKEQ come from the germline V gene. The CDR3 is made up of 13 amino acids. V lost 3 bases and J lost 4, with 8 bases in between. The DNA of the CDR3 is TGTGCCAGCAGCCACCCAGAAGCAGATACGCAGTATTTT. Its protein is CASSHPEADTQYF.

The V and J genes are TRBV30 and TRBJ1-1; unclear D gene. Germline V gives CDR1 GTSNPN, CDR2 SVGIG (reference sequence). Trimming removed 5 bases from V and 7 bases from J, with 14 bases in between. The CDR3 consists of 12 residues. CDR3 protein: CAWSRSYSEAFF. Written as DNA, the CDR3 is TGTGCCTGGTCACGATCTTACAGTGAAGCTTTCTTT.

This rearrangement joins TRBV18 to TRBJ1-1; D may be TRBD1 (5 bases). Germline-derived CDR1 and CDR2 are KGHSH and LQKENI. This CDR3 has 18 residues. Deletions cut 3 bases from V and 1 base from J, with 21 bases between. CDR3 sequence reads: CASSPTGGRGFGNTEAFF. The CDR3 region has the DNA TGTGCCAGCTCACCGACCGGGGGTCGGGGATTCGGGAACACTGAAGCTTTCTTT.

The chain carries TRBV10-3 and TRBJ2-3, with 10 bases matching TRBD2. Per the germline V gene, CDR1 is ENHRY and CDR2 is SYGVKD. This CDR3 has 14 amino acids. Unmatched junction bases numbered 5, after V lost 6 bases and J lost 5 bases. The CDR3 sequence is CAIRRAGGEDTQYF. The CDR3 DNA sequence: TGTGCCATCAGAAGAGCGGGGGGGGAAGATACGCAGTATTTT.

The rearrangement links TRBV15 to TRBJ2-7; tentatively, D is TRBD2 (6 bases). Looked up from germline, CDR1 is LNHNV and CDR2 is YYDKDF (reference sequence). Trimming removed 5 bases at V and 7 bases at J, with 18 bases between. The CDR3 spans 14 residues. CDR3 in DNA: TGTGCCACCAGCGGTTTAGCGGCCTCCGGTGAGCAGTACTTC. The encoded protein is CATSGLAASGEQYF.

The chain couples TRBV7-9 to TRBJ2-5; 7 nucleotides line up with TRBD2. Germline V gene lookup returns CDR1 SEHNR and CDR2 FQNEAQ (reference sequence). The CDR3 covers 14 residues. V trimming: 1 base; J trimming: 4 bases; junction bases outside the gene matches: 3. CDR3: CASSLEGLPETQYF. The DNA of the CDR3 is TGTGCCAGCAGCTTAGAGGGACTACCAGAGACCCAGTACTTC.

The chain couples TRBV30 to TRBJ1-2; D call uncertain. CDR3 length: 13 residues. V was shortened by 2 bases and J by 5 bases, with 12 bases between the two germline ends. CDR1 is GTSNPN and CDR2 is SVGIG in the germline V gene (reference sequence). DNA of the CDR3: TGTGCCTGGAGTCCTTCGGGAGGATATGGCTACACCTTC. Translated, it gives CAWSPSGGYGYTF.

The chain links TRBV9 to TRBJ1-4; D unresolved. The CDR3 extends over 15 amino acids. CDR1 and CDR2 (germline): SGDLS, YYNGEE. V dropped 4 bases and J dropped 5 bases, with 15 bases sitting between them. CDR3 amino acids: CASSTEGIWNEKLFF. The DNA for the CDR3 is TGTGCCAGCAGCACAGAGGGTATTTGGAATGAAAAACTGTTTTTT.